The 30 T cell receptor beta chains given below trace back to one sample, sequenced in a study of identical twins. MiXCR, applied by TCRdb to the 5' RACE reads, yields one record per CDR3 protein. The top ten clones hold about 0.93% of a sample with 500,000 to 600,000 distinct CDR3 sequences, about 20% of them seen once. Separately, the same data were catalogued under a study of T cells expressing NK-cell markers.

Sequenced sample: CD4+ T cells sorted from blood. The receptors derive from a woman aged 18-29 years in good health.

This clonotype has just a few counts. This chain joins TRBV10-3 and TRBJ2-2, with 12 positions matching TRBD1. Germline loops: CDR1 ENHRY, CDR2 SYGVKD. V lost 6 bases to trimming and J lost 2 bases; unmatched junction nucleotides: 10. CDR3 length equals 18 residues. This CDR3 reads CAIRRIGTGGPNTGELFF. CDR3 in DNA: TGTGCCATCAGGAGGATAGGGACAGGGGGCCCTAACACCGGGGAGCTGTTTTTT.

This clonotype turned up a few times. This chain connects TRBV12-3 or TRBV12-4 to TRBJ2-3; TRBD2 aligns across 7 bases. With 2 bases clipped from V and 2 bases from J, the junction kept 4 bases outside the gene matches. CDR3 length equals 15 residues. Here the CDR3 DNA reads TGTGCCAGCAGTTTATCAGGGAGGGACACAGATACGCAGTATTTT. Its translation is CASSLSGRDTDTQYF.

This clonotype has ten or more counts. The gene calls are TRBV3-1 and TRBJ1-2; the D is unclear. This CDR3 has 12 amino acids. With 0 bases removed from V and 4 bases from J, the gap between germline ends came to 3 bases. CDR1 LGHDT and CDR2 YNNKEL come from the germline V gene (reference sequence). As DNA, the CDR3 is TGTGCCAGCAGCCAAGACGGCTATGGCTACACCTTC. The encoded protein is CASSQDGYGYTF.

CDR3: CASSPARTSGRKGQFF. The DNA of the CDR3 is TGTGCCAGCAGCCCGGCCCGGACTAGCGGGAGAAAGGGGCAGTTCTTC. V gene TRBV7-9 combines with J gene TRBJ2-1, with TRBD2 identical over 13 bases. The germline V gene has CDR1 SEHNR and CDR2 FQNEAQ (reference sequence). Unmatched junction bases numbered 13, after V lost 5 bases and J lost 12 bases. The CDR3 sequence is 16 residues long. The entire variable domain, with the rest obtained from reference TRBV7-9 and TRBJ2-1, is as follows: DTGVSQNPRHKITKRGQNVTFRCDPISEHNRLYWYRQTLGQGPEFLTYFQNEAQLEKSRLLSDRFSAERPKGSFSTLEIQRTEQGDSAMYLCASSPARTSGRKGQFFGPGTRLTVL.

This clonotype was found many times. The V call is TRBV20-1, the J call TRBJ1-2; D gene ambiguous. CDR1 DFQATT and CDR2 SNEGSKA come from the germline V gene (reference sequence). Trimming cost V 8 bases and J 5 bases, with 15 bases left between them. The CDR3 is 12 amino acids. The CDR3 nucleotides read TGCAGTCCATACGCGCGAGGATATGGCTACACCTTC. This translates into CSPYARGYGYTF.

This clonotype was observed a handful of times. The chain is built from TRBV6-2 or TRBV6-3 and TRBJ2-1, with TRBD2 matching over 11 bases. Per germline, CDR1 MNHEY and CDR2 SVGEGT. V gave up 0 bases and J gave up 8 bases; unmatched junction bases: 9. This CDR3 comprises 17 residues. The CDR3 DNA is TGTGCCAGCAGTTACTCCCTAGCGGGAGGCGCTCGTTATGAGCAGTTCTTC. This sequence encodes CASSYSLAGGARYEQFF.

The chain is built from TRBV7-2 and TRBJ2-7; D is uncertain. CDR1 and CDR2 (germline): SGHTA, FQGNSA. CDR3 size: 15 residues. V was clipped by 3 bases and J by 0 bases, with 12 bases between them. CDR3 nucleotides: TGTGCCAGCAGCTTCCAGAGTTTTACCTCCTACGAGCAGTACTTC. Translating gives CASSFQSFTSYEQYF.

This chain links TRBV7-2 with TRBJ2-7; TRBD2 matches at 10 bases. The CDR3 length is 14 residues. Germline CDR1 is SGHTA and CDR2 is FQGNSA. V shed 6 bases, J shed 6 bases, and the junction held 8 bases outside the gene matches. The CDR3 loop reads CASRKAGGPFEQYF. The CDR3 nucleotides are TGTGCCAGCAGGAAAGCGGGAGGGCCTTTCGAGCAGTACTTC.

This clonotype has only a few counts. This chain uses TRBV20-1 with TRBJ1-6; D unclear. The CDR3 loop spans 11 amino acids. V was pared by 5 bases and J by 7 bases, with 6 bases between. Germline V gene lookup returns CDR1 DFQATT and CDR2 SNEGSKA (reference sequence). CDR3 in amino acids: CSAAENSPLHF. As DNA, the CDR3 is TGCAGTGCTGCAGAGAATTCACCCCTCCACTTT.

This clonotype came up a few times. In DNA form, the CDR3 reads TGCAGTGCCCATCATCCGGCCCGGGGCAATGAGCAGTTCTTC. Protein sequence: CSAHHPARGNEQFF. This rearrangement joins TRBV20-1 to TRBJ2-1; the D gene is possibly TRBD2 (5 bases). This CDR3 has 14 residues. Trimming took off 6 bases at V and 6 bases at J, with 18 bases between the two ends. The V gene's germline CDR1 is DFQATT and CDR2 SNEGSKA (reference sequence).

The rearrangement joins TRBV11-1 to TRBJ2-3, with TRBD2 matching 8 bases. V shed 2 bases, J shed 10 bases, and the junction held 8 bases outside the gene matches. There are 14 residues in the CDR3. The germline CDR1 and CDR2 sequences are SGHAT and FQDESV (reference sequence). CDR3 nucleotide sequence: TGTGCCAGCAGCTTAAATAAGCGGGGGTATGCGCAGTATTTT. Protein product: CASSLNKRGYAQYF.

There are a few counts of this clonotype. J is TRBJ2-1 and V is TRBV20-1, with 8 nucleotides matching TRBD2. Unmatched junction bases numbered 9, after V lost 8 bases and J lost 6 bases. The CDR3 has 13 amino acids. The germline gives CDR1 DFQATT, CDR2 SNEGSKA (reference sequence). The CDR3 DNA is TGCAGTTACGGGAGGGCCTCCCCCAATGAGCAGTTCTTC. The encoded protein is CSYGRASPNEQFF.

This clonotype has ten or more counts. The chain is built from TRBV3-1 and TRBJ1-1; D uncertain. V was trimmed by 1 base and J by 0 bases, leaving 0 bases between them. Germline V lookup: CDR1 LGHDT, CDR2 YNNKEL (reference sequence). The CDR3 length is 12 residues. The CDR3, as DNA: TGTGCCAGCAGCCAAGTGAACACTGAAGCTTTCTTT. Translated, it gives CASSQVNTEAFF.

This clonotype was counted ten times or more. This rearrangement joins TRBV12-3 or TRBV12-4 to TRBJ1-5; no clear D. The V and J ends lost 3 bases and 6 bases respectively, with 9 bases between them. The CDR3 is made up of 13 amino acids. Here the CDR3 DNA reads TGTGCCAGCAGTTTTGCGGTCCCTCAGCCCCAGCATTTT. Residues: CASSFAVPQPQHF.

The chain couples TRBV15 to TRBJ2-2; the D gene is possibly TRBD1 (5 bases). The CDR3 totals 15 residues. Trimming took 0 bases from V and 6 from J, leaving 11 bases between them. The germline gives CDR1 LNHNV, CDR2 YYDKDF (reference sequence). As DNA, the CDR3 is TGTGCCACCAGCAGAGATTTGATAGGGGCCGGGGAGCTGTTTTTT. Its protein product is CATSRDLIGAGELFF.

V usage is TRBV7-8 and J usage is TRBJ2-5, with unresolved D. Between the trimmed V and J ends, which lost 6 bases and 4 bases, there was a span of 6 bases. The CDR3 has 11 residues. The germline gives CDR1 SGHVS, CDR2 FQNEAQ. CDR3 protein: CASRSAETQYF. Written as DNA, the CDR3 is TGTGCCAGCAGATCAGCAGAGACCCAGTACTTC.

This clonotype was seen repeatedly, ten times or more. J is TRBJ1-1 and V is TRBV20-1, with D unclear. The germline V gene has CDR1 DFQATT and CDR2 SNEGSKA (reference sequence). Between the trimmed V and J ends, which lost 4 bases and 4 bases, there was a span of 13 bases. The CDR3 has 13 amino acids. The CDR3 loop reads CSAKNWEGTEAFF. As DNA, the CDR3 is TGCAGTGCTAAAAACTGGGAGGGCACTGAAGCTTTCTTT.

The V call is TRBV21-1, the J call TRBJ2-1; the tabulated D call, TRBD2, remains unverified against the DNA. TRBV21-1 is described as a pseudogene. The CDR3 is made up of 21 amino acids. The CDR3 bases are TGTGCCAGCAGCCGCGGACTAGCGGGGGGCCCGCGTCCGTTATTATACAATGAGCAGTTCTTC. It is translated as CASSRGLAGGPRPLLYNEQFF.

J is TRBJ2-1 and V is TRBV20-1; 15 bases fit TRBD2. Germline CDR1 reads DFQATT; CDR2 reads SNEGSKA (reference sequence). Trimming removed 6 bases from V and 1 base from J; junction bases left unmatched: 4. This CDR3 is 16 amino acids long. The CDR3 is CSARTSGGASYNEQFF. CDR3 nucleotide sequence: TGCAGTGCAAGGACTAGCGGGGGGGCGTCCTACAATGAGCAGTTCTTC.

The rearrangement joins TRBV5-1 to TRBJ1-2; D not resolved. CDR1 is SGHRS, CDR2 YFSETQ, per germline. The CDR3 sequence is 13 residues long. V was shortened by 2 bases and J by 4 bases, with 9 bases between the two germline ends. The CDR3 DNA reads TGCGCCAGCAGCTTCTCTTGGGTCTATGGCTACACCTTC. It specifies CASSFSWVYGYTF.

In its sample, this clonotype was seen many times. CDR3 sequence: CASSPNTGQRIEQYF. The CDR3 nucleotides read TGCGCCAGCAGCCCGAACACGGGACAGCGAATCGAGCAGTACTTC. V and J are TRBV5-1 and TRBJ2-7; 7 positions agree with TRBD1. This CDR3 spans 15 amino acids. CDR1 and CDR2 from the germline V gene are SGHRS and YFSETQ. V was clipped by 4 bases and J by 6 bases; unmatched bases: 13.

This clonotype was observed a handful of times. V gene TRBV7-2 combines with J gene TRBJ1-1; 8 bases are a match to TRBD1. With V trimmed by 8 bases and J by 4 bases, 6 bases remained unmatched. CDR1 SGHTA and CDR2 FQGNSA come from the germline V gene. The CDR3 loop spans 13 amino acids. The CDR3 spells CASRTGMTTEAFF. Written as DNA, the CDR3 is TGTGCCAGCCGGACAGGGATGACCACTGAAGCTTTCTTT.

The V gene is TRBV7-8, the J gene TRBJ2-3; 14 bases agree with TRBD2. From germline, CDR1 is SGHVS and CDR2 FQNEAQ. The J segment lost 5 bases and the V segment lost 3 bases, leaving 7 bases of the junction unmatched. This CDR3 spans 17 amino acids. In DNA form, the CDR3 reads TGTGCCAGCAGCTTTTCACGACTAGCGGGGGGGCGAGATACGCAGTATTTT. It codes for CASSFSRLAGGRDTQYF.

The chain uses TRBV9 and TRBJ2-1; 11 nucleotides agree with TRBD2. The CDR3 length is 16 residues. Trimming cost V 0 bases and J 4 bases; bases outside gene matches: 3. The germline CDR1 and CDR2 sequences are SGDLS and YYNGEE. The CDR3 sequence: CASSVAGLAVYNEQFF. The CDR3 DNA follows: TGTGCCAGCAGCGTAGCGGGACTAGCGGTATACAATGAGCAGTTCTTC.

A remark on this clonotype: It is unclear where the CDR3 begins or ends on the DNA, so no DNA is shown, and the CDR3 is as TCRdb lists it. V is TRBV20-1 and J is TRBJ2-1; the tabulated D call, TRBD1, remains unverified against the DNA. A total of 19 residues make up the CDR3, ends included. Germline loops: CDR1 DFQATT, CDR2 SNEGSKA (reference sequence). The CDR3: CSAGGGIFGEATKNNEQFF.

In nucleotides, the CDR3 is TGCGCCAGCAGCCTGATGGACAGCAACTATGGCTACACCTTC. Translation gives CASSLMDSNYGYTF. The chain has TRBV5-1 and TRBJ1-2; perhaps TRBD1 as D (6 bases). The CDR3 contains 14 residues. The V gene lost 4 bases and the J gene lost 2 bases, with 12 bases spanning the gap. CDR1 and CDR2 (germline): SGHRS, YFSETQ.

This clonotype was counted between two and nine times. The chain employs TRBV10-2 and TRBJ2-7; D is unclear. This CDR3 has 12 amino acids. The V end was cut by 4 bases, the J end by 6 bases, with 10 bases between. The germline gives CDR1 WSHSY, CDR2 SAAADI. The CDR3 bases are TGCGCCAGCAGTGGCCTTACTTTCGAGCAGTACTTC. This sequence encodes CASSGLTFEQYF.

This clonotype occurred a few times. This chain connects TRBV12-3 or TRBV12-4 to TRBJ2-7; TRBD2 is a possible D gene (5 bases). The CDR3 has 11 residues. Trimming took off 6 bases at V and 7 bases at J, with 10 bases between the two ends. DNA of the CDR3: TGTGCCAGCAGCGGGGAGAGGGAGCAGTACTTC. This translates into CASSGEREQYF.

The chain carries TRBV3-1 and TRBJ2-1; perhaps TRBD2 as D (6 bases). The CDR3 is made up of 12 amino acids. The V gene's germline CDR1 is LGHDT and CDR2 YNNKEL (reference sequence). The V and J ends lost 8 bases and 9 bases respectively, with 14 bases between them. The CDR3 loop reads CASQGLRGEQFF. As DNA, the CDR3 is TGTGCCAGCCAGGGACTCCGTGGTGAGCAGTTCTTC.

This clonotype was observed a few times. This chain joins TRBV10-3 and TRBJ2-7; D gene uncertain. Deletions cut 2 bases from V and 10 bases from J, with 9 bases between. CDR3 size: 11 residues. Germline CDR1 and CDR2: ENHRY and SYGVKD. DNA of the CDR3: TGTGCCATCAGTGAGACAAATTTTCAGTACTTC. It yields the protein CAISETNFQYF.